This is a list of T cell receptor beta chains from one sample in a study of T cell responses to AZD1222 COVID-19 vaccine. The protocol was immunoSEQ multiplex PCR, while the TCRdb copy is restricted to in-frame clones and leaves out a portion. The repertoire holds about 180,000 clones, with just over 85% as singletons. Sequencing was performed on peripheral blood, taken on day 0 of AZD1222 vaccination. These receptor sequences come from an adult in good health. CDR3s leave out the opening cysteine and the closing phenylalanine or tryptophan. The D gene is left open where the match is weak. Expanded clones are given a class, and other clones once, few, many or no size at all.

V,size,D,J,length,CDR3
TRBV27,NA,TRBD1,TRBJ1-1,15,ASSFVNRTGFFTEAF
TRBV27,NA,NA,TRBJ1-1,13,ASSPPGLRGTEAF
TRBV19,NA,TRBD2,TRBJ2-2,14,ASTAAGTSRTGELF
TRBV19,NA,TRBD1,TRBJ2-2,11,ASSPGGTGELF
TRBV4-2,NA,TRBD2,TRBJ2-1,14,ASSQGGTSSYNEQF
TRBV6-2/TRBV6-3,NA,NA,TRBJ2-7,12,ASSPSVIKVEQY
TRBV2,NA,TRBD1,TRBJ1-2,11,ASSTGGNYGYT
TRBV29-1,once,NA,TRBJ2-2,13,SVEVASARTGELF
TRBV11-3,NA,NA,TRBJ1-3,15,ASSLELDRRSGNTIY
TRBV30,NA,NA,TRBJ1-3,11,ARTVLSGNTIY
TRBV12-3/TRBV12-4,NA,NA,TRBJ1-1,11,ASHRLRNTEAF
TRBV7-9,NA,TRBD2,TRBJ2-1,12,ASSHPGGGNEQF
TRBV10-1,NA,NA,TRBJ1-1,11,ASSPGSMSEAF
TRBV4-3,NA,TRBD1,TRBJ2-7,15,ASSQSPLGQAGSEQY
TRBV4-1,NA,TRBD1,TRBJ1-5,14,ASSQIGQGANQPQH
TRBV24-1,NA,NA,TRBJ1-5,11,ATRRFSNQPQH
TRBV28,NA,NA,TRBJ1-1,12,ASSFRIMNTEAF
TRBV7-9,NA,NA,TRBJ2-7,13,ASSSESGGSYEQY
TRBV10-2,NA,TRBD2,TRBJ2-7,12,ASSSGTGGYEQY
TRBV6-4,NA,TRBD1,TRBJ1-5,14,AGTQRDRDSNQPQH
TRBV6-2/TRBV6-3,few,NA,TRBJ1-5,12,ASSSDRNNQPQH
TRBV10-1,NA,NA,TRBJ2-3,14,ASSARQDPFTDTQY
TRBV30,NA,NA,TRBJ1-5,13,AWSVLRGSNQPQH
TRBV24-1,once,NA,TRBJ2-7,12,ATSDFRGFSEQY
TRBV9,NA,NA,TRBJ1-6,13,ASSVDQGVNSPLH
TRBV2,NA,TRBD1,TRBJ1-1,13,ASREDRGLGTEAF
TRBV9,NA,TRBD2,TRBJ2-7,14,ASSVGSGGPLREQY
TRBV9,NA,TRBD1,TRBJ2-7,11,ASSPGTGYEQY
TRBV29-1,NA,NA,TRBJ2-5,13,SVETGTRSGETQY
TRBV7-9,NA,NA,TRBJ2-2,11,ASSLDTNGELF
TRBV6-5,NA,NA,TRBJ1-5,11,ASRENRDQPQH
TRBV4-1,NA,TRBD2,TRBJ2-1,13,ASSQGSGRYNEQF
TRBV19,NA,TRBD1,TRBJ2-2,13,ASTLTGVGTGELF
TRBV27,NA,NA,TRBJ1-5,13,ASSRKQGGNQPQH